This T cell receptor beta chain is from a study of T cell responses to AZD1222 COVID-19 vaccine. In its sample, this clone was seen once. Its specificity is unknown. Study results and limitations: At 160-218 and 743-854, vaccine-associated CD4 TCRs were dominant, and they spanned spike. It was only after the peak T cell response that any repertoires were sampled. Seropositive AZD1222 recipients at baseline numbered only 6 or 7. Donors in the cohort were predominantly white British and more often female, and clonal diversity was possibly underestimated.

TCRdb's copy holds only in-frame clones and misses some; the assay was immunoSEQ multiplex PCR. The table lists 130,000 or so clones, more than 80% of them singletons. The CDR3 length is 15 residues. Per germline, CDR1 LGHDT and CDR2 YNNKEL (reference sequence). V was clipped by 3 bases and J by 5 bases; unmatched bases: 8. The sequence was obtained from an adult who received the MenACWY meningococcal vaccine as a control. The chain has TRBV3-1 (or the pseudogene TRBV3-2) and TRBJ2-5; 8 nucleotides match TRBD1. Source: peripheral blood, taken 28 days after the second dose of the MenACWY control vaccine. Here the CDR3 reads CASSQPGQGRETQYF. CDR3 nucleotide sequence: TGTGCCAGCAGCCAGCCAGGACAGGGAAGGGAGACCCAGTACTTC.